This entry features one T cell receptor beta chain sequence. The sample is drawn from a study of blood T cell repertoires in COVID-19. Source study methods: Reference gene primer amplification gave nucleated cell count estimates. Clones were sequenced by immunoSEQ multiplex PCR, and TCRdb holds only the in-frame ones, with some missing. V, J and clone size are taken as reported in that table, and D and trimming were inferred from the DNA itself. The sample yields around 130,000 clones, about 84% seen once. The germline gives CDR1 MNHEY, CDR2 SVGAGI. The CDR3 extends over 15 amino acids. V was pared by 6 bases and J by 7 bases, with 11 bases of the junction left unmatched.

The gene calls are TRBV6-5 and TRBJ2-7; 11 bases are a match to TRBD1. The specimen sequenced was peripheral blood. This TCR derives from a man aged 55-75 years with acute or convalescent COVID-19. Here the CDR3 reads CASRAVGQGAGEQYF. CDR3 sequence (DNA): TGTGCCAGCAGAGCCGTCGGACAGGGGGCTGGAGAGCAGTACTTC.